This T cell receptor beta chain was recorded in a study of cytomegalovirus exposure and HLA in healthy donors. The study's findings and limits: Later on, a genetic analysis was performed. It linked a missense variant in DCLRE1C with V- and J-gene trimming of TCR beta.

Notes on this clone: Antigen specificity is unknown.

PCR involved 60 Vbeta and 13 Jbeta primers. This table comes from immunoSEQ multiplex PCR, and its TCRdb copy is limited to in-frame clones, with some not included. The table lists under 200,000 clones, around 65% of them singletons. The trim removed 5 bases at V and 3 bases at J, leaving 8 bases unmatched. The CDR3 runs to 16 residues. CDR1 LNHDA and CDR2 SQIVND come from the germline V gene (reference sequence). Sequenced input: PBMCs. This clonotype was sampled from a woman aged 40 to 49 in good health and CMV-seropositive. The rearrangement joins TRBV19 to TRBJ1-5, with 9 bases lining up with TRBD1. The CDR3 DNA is TGTGCCAGTAGTGGCACCGGGACAGGGAACAATCAGCCCCAGCATTTT. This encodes CASSGTGTGNNQPQHF.